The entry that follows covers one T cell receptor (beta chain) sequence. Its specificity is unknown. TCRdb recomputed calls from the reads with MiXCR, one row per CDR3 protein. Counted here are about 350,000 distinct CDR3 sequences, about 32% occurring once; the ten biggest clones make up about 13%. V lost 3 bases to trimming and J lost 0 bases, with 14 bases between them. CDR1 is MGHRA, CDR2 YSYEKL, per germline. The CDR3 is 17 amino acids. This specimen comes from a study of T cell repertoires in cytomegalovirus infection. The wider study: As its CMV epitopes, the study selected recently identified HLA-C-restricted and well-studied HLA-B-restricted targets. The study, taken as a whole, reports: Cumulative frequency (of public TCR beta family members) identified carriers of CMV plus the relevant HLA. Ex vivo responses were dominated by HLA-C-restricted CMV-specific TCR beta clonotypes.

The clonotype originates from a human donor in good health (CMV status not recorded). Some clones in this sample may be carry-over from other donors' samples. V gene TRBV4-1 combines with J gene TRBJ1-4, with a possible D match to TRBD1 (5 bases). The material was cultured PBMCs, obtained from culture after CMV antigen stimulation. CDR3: CASSHKVEGTTNEKLFF. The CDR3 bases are TGCGCCAGCAGCCACAAGGTAGAGGGGACAACTAATGAAAAACTGTTTTTT.